This T cell receptor beta chain appears in the sequencing data of a study of T cell changes during pregnancy in multiple sclerosis. The CDR3 covers 15 residues. Trimming shortened V by 2 bases and J by 1 base, and 11 bases separated the two germline ends. Germline-derived CDR1 and CDR2 are KGHSH and LQKENI. Profiled with immunoSEQ multiplex PCR; TCRdb holds only in-frame clones, not every one. Of 95,000 to 100,000 clones listed, just over 90% are singletons. V gene TRBV18 combines with J gene TRBJ1-1; weak D call: TRBD1 (5 bases). The sequence was obtained from a female donor in good health, enrolled as a control in a pregnancy study. The sequencing here drew on peripheral blood, taken after pregnancy. The CDR3 region is CASSPTRGENTEAFF. The CDR3 region has the DNA TGTGCCAGCTCACCAACCCGGGGGGAGAACACTGAAGCTTTCTTT.